This T cell receptor beta chain was sequenced in a study of human T cells and chemical hapten exposure. Time point noted: patch test 3, about 24 weeks after DPC sensitization. Treatment defined: therapeutic diphenylcyclopropenone sensitization with weekly scalp DPC. The donor pool consisted of alopecia patients aged 18 to 70 years, considered suitable for DPC. Before extraction, the whole blood was not fractionated, and total RNA was taken from it. TCRdb itself ran the RACE reads through MiXCR, one entry per CDR3 protein. The table records about 190,000 distinct CDR3 sequences, 24% of them present only once. This CDR3 contains 8 residues. Germline V gene sequence: CDR1 MNHNS, CDR2 SASEGT. Trimming pared 7 bases from V and 11 bases from J, leaving 5 bases between.

This material consisted of whole blood, taken in connection with sensitization to the hapten diphenylcyclopropenone (DPC). The TCR comes from a woman aged 40 to 49 with alopecia areata. Some clones in this sample may be carry-over from other donors' samples. The chain combines TRBV6-1 with TRBJ1-1; D is unresolved. Here the CDR3 DNA reads TGTGCCAGCAATGGGGCTTTCTTT. As protein: CASNGAFF.